The 7 T cell receptor beta chains reported below all come from one sample, sequenced in a study of cytomegalovirus exposure and HLA in healthy donors. Amplification used 60 Vbeta primers and 13 Jbeta primers. Sequencing was performed with immunoSEQ multiplex PCR; in TCRdb, only in-frame clones are kept and a portion is missing. The table includes 170,000 or so clones, 60% to 85% detected once. Sequencing input: PBMCs. The receptors come from a woman aged 45 to 65 in good health and CMV-seropositive.

CDR3 DNA: TGCAGCGTTGAGGAGGGGAGGGGTAATGAAAAACTGTTTTTT. Protein product: CSVEEGRGNEKLFF. The chain employs TRBV29-1 and TRBJ1-4; a possible D gene is TRBD1 (5 bases). The CDR3 has 14 residues. Trimming shortened V by 3 bases and J by 4 bases, and 12 bases separated the two germline ends. Looked up from germline, CDR1 is SQVTM and CDR2 is ANQGSEA.

The rearrangement links TRBV14 to TRBJ2-7; the D gene is possibly TRBD1 (7 bases). CDR3 length: 14 amino acids. V was clipped by 4 bases and J by 6 bases, with 16 bases between them. The germline V gene encodes CDR1 SGHDN and CDR2 FVKESK. CDR3 DNA: TGTGCCAGCAGCCCGACAGGGAGGATCTCCGAGCAGTACTTC. Its translation: CASSPTGRISEQYF. The variable domain in full, with the rest retrieved from reference TRBV14 and TRBJ2-7, is EAGVTQFPSHSVIEKGQTVTLRCDPISGHDNLYWYRRVMGKEIKFLLHFVKESKQDESGMPNNRFLAERTGGTYSTLKVQPAELEDSGVYFCASSPTGRISEQYFGPGTRLTVT.

V and J are TRBV2 and TRBJ1-5; 10 bases match TRBD1. Germline CDR1 and CDR2: SNHLY and FYNNEI. The V and J ends lost 6 bases and 4 bases, in that order; junction bases with no gene match: 3. The CDR3 loop spans 14 amino acids. The CDR3 nucleotides are TGTGCCAGCAGGGGGGGACAGGGGAATCAGCCCCAGCATTTT. It yields the protein CASRGGQGNQPQHF.

This clone turned up a few times. Other DNA sequences in the same sample also yield this CDR3. J is TRBJ1-6 and V is TRBV30; TRBD1 aligns across 7 bases. The V and J ends lost 6 bases and 3 bases, in that order; junction bases with no gene match: 2. The CDR3 extends over 13 amino acids. The germline V gene encodes CDR1 GTSNPN and CDR2 SVGIG (reference sequence). The CDR3 reads CACRDSYNSPLHF. CDR3 in DNA: TGTGCCTGCCGGGACAGCTATAATTCACCCCTCCACTTT.

This clone was recorded a few times. The sample has other DNA sequences that encode this CDR3 too. The chain combines TRBV5-6 with TRBJ1-2; 10 bases fit TRBD1. The CDR3 extends over 14 amino acids. The V gene end was trimmed by 3 bases and the J gene end by 4 bases; junction bases not matched to a gene: 3. Germline V gene data show CDR1 as SGHDT and CDR2 as YYEEEE. CDR3 nucleotides: TGTGCCAGCAGCTCGACAGGGGGCGGCTATGGCTACACCTTC. It translates to CASSSTGGGYGYTF.

This clone was picked up one time. The chain employs TRBV2 and TRBJ1-2; 7 bases map to TRBD1. V lost 8 bases and J lost 3; bases outside the gene matches: 6. The germline V gene encodes CDR1 SNHLY and CDR2 FYNNEI. This CDR3 is built from 13 residues. CDR3 protein: CASENRGYYGYTF. DNA of the CDR3: TGTGCCAGCGAAAACAGGGGATACTATGGCTACACCTTC.

J is TRBJ2-3 and V is TRBV7-2; the D is unclear. The germline V and J ends were trimmed by 5 bases and 3 bases, with 15 bases remaining between them. This CDR3 comprises 15 residues. Germline loops: CDR1 SGHTA, CDR2 FQGNSA. CDR3 sequence: CASSHSSYGTDTQYF. CDR3 DNA: TGTGCCAGCAGCCATTCTAGTTACGGGACAGATACGCAGTATTTT.